The entry that follows covers one T cell receptor beta chain sequence. Using immunoSEQ multiplex PCR, the repertoire was profiled, and TCRdb retains in-frame clones only, with some absent. The sample includes 2 million or so clones, roughly 96% of them seen just once. The CDR3 consists of 14 residues. V lost 6 bases, J lost 3 bases, and 10 bases lay in between. From germline, CDR1 is SGHNT and CDR2 YYREEE (reference sequence). The data originate from a study of shared clonotypes between healthy human individuals. The overall study: Three plates were used per donor for CD4 naive, three for CD4 memory, two for CD8 naive and one for CD8 memory.

The rearrangement uses TRBV5-4 and TRBJ1-6, with D possibly matching TRBD1 (6 bases). The sequence derives from a man between 18 and 29 years old in good health. The sample taken for sequencing was naive CD4+ T cells sorted from blood. Subset defined: CD45RA+ positively selected. CDR3 DNA: TGTGCCAGCACCCGGGACAACTATAATTCACCCCTCCACTTT. Its protein is CASTRDNYNSPLHF.